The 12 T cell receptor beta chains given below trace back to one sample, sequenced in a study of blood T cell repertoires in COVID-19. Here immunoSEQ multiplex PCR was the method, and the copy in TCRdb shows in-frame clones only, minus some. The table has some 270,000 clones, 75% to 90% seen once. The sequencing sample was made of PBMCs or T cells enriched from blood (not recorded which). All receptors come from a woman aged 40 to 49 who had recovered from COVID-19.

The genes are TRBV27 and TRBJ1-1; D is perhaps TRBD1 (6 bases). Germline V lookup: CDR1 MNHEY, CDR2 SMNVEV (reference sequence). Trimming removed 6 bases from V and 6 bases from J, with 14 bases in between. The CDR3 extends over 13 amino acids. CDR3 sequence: CASRQTGLPEAFF. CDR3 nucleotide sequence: TGTGCCAGCAGGCAAACAGGGCTCCCTGAAGCTTTCTTT.

The CDR3 nucleotides read TGTGCCAGCAGTGAAGCGCGTGGCAGGGATCAGCCCCAGCATTTT. Residues: CASSEARGRDQPQHF. This rearrangement joins TRBV2 to TRBJ1-5; D is possibly TRBD1 (5 bases). V was trimmed by 0 bases and J by 5 bases, leaving 11 bases between them. Germline assignment: CDR1 SNHLY and CDR2 FYNNEI. This CDR3 comprises 15 residues.

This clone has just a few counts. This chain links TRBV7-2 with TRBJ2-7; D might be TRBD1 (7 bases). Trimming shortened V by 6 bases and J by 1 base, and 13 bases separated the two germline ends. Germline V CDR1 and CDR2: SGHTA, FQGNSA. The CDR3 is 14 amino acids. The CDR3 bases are TGTGCCAGCAGGGCGGGACAGCTATCCTACGAGCAGTACTTC. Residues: CASRAGQLSYEQYF.

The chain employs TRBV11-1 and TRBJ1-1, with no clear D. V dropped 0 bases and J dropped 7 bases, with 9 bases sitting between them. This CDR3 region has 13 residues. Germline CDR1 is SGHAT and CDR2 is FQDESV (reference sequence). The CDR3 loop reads CASSLASRFEAFF. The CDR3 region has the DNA TGTGCCAGCAGCTTAGCGTCCAGGTTTGAAGCTTTCTTT. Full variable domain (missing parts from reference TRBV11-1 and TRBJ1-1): EAEVAQSPRYKITEKSQAVAFWCDPISGHATLYWYRQILGQGPELLVQFQDESVVDDSQLPKDRFSAERLKGVDSTLKIQPAELGDSAMYLCASSLASRFEAFFGQGTRLTVV.

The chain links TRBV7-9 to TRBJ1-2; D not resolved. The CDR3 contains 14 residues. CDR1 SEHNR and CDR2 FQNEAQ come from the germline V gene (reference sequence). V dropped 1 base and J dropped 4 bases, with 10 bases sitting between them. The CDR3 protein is CASSLGSAGYGYTF. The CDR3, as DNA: TGTGCCAGCAGCTTAGGGTCCGCGGGCTATGGCTACACCTTC.

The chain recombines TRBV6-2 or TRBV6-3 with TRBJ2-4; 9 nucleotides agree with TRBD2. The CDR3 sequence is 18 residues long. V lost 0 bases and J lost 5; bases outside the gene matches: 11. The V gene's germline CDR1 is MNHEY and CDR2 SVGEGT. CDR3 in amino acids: CASSYSRTTSGGQNIQYF. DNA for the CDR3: TGTGCCAGCAGTTACTCCCGAACGACTAGCGGAGGGCAAAACATTCAGTACTTC.

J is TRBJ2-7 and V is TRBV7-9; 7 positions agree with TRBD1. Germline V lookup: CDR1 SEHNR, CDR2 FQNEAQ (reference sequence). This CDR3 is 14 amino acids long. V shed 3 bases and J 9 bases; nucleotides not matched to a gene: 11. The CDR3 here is CASSFGTEGMVQYF. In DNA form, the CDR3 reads TGTGCCAGCAGCTTTGGGACAGAGGGAATGGTGCAGTACTTC.

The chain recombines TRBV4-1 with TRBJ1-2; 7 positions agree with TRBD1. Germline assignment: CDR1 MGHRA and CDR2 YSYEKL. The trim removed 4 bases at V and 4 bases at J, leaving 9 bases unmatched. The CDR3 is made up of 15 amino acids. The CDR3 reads CASSPGTAVSYGYTF. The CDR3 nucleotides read TGCGCCAGCAGCCCCGGGACAGCCGTCTCCTATGGCTACACCTTC.

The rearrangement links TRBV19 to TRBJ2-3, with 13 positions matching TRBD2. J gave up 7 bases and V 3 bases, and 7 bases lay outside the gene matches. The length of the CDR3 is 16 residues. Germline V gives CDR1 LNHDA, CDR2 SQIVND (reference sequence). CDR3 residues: CASSMTSGGIENTQYF. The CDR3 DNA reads TGTGCCAGTAGTATGACTAGCGGGGGGATCGAAAATACGCAGTATTTT.

The CDR3 is CASSVAPGGQETQYF. The CDR3 coding sequence is TGTGCCAGCAGCGTAGCTCCTGGCGGACAAGAGACCCAGTACTTC. The chain employs TRBV9 and TRBJ2-5; D ambiguous. Trimming cost V 0 bases and J 2 bases, with 11 bases left between them. This CDR3 has 15 residues. Germline V gives CDR1 SGDLS, CDR2 YYNGEE.

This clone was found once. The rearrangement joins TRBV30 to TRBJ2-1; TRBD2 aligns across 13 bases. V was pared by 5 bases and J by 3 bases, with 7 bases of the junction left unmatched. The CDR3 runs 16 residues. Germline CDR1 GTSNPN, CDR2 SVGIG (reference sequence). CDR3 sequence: CAWVGLAGRSYNEQFF. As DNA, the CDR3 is TGTGCCTGGGTGGGACTAGCGGGAAGAAGCTACAATGAGCAGTTCTTC. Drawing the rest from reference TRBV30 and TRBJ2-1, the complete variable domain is SQTIHQWPATLVQPVGSPLSLECTVEGTSNPNLYWYRQAAGRGLQLLFYSVGIGQISSEVPQNLSASRPQDRQFILSSKKLLLSDSGFYLCAWVGLAGRSYNEQFFGPGTRLTVL.

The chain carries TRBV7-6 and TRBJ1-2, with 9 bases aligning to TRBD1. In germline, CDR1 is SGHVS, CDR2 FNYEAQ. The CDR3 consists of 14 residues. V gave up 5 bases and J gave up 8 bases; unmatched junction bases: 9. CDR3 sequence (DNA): TGTGCCAGCAGCCTAACAGGGGGCGGAGGCGGCTACACCTTC. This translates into CASSLTGGGGGYTF.